One and the same sample provided the 3 T cell receptor beta chains below, sequenced in a study of beta chain features in type 1 diabetes. Findings of the study overall: In every one of the four CD4+ subsets, TCRB CDR3s were moderately but significantly shorter in Type 1 diabetes patients.

Their recognized antigens are unknown. cDNA synthesis used the whole RNA isolate, giving expressed TCRB sequences. Clones were read by immunoSEQ multiplex PCR, and TCRdb kept only the in-frame ones, dropping some. The sample yields about 280,000 clones, over 12% seen once. Sequenced material: naive CD4+ T cells from blood. These receptor sequences come from a man aged 18 to 30 with type 1 diabetes.

This clone has more than one count but fewer than ten. This rearrangement joins TRBV4-3 to TRBJ2-5; D is unclear. The CDR3 covers 15 residues. Germline V CDR1 and CDR2: LGHNA, YSLEER. V was cut by 0 bases and J by 4 bases, with 12 bases left in between. The CDR3 reads CASSQDPYSGETQYF. CDR3 bases: TGCGCCAGCAGCCAAGATCCTTACTCCGGAGAGACCCAGTACTTC.

This clone showed up just a few times. V gene TRBV28 combines with J gene TRBJ2-7; D remains unclear. The CDR3 totals 14 residues. In germline, CDR1 is MDHEN, CDR2 SYDVKM. Trimming cost V 7 bases and J 3 bases, with 16 bases left between them. The CDR3 here is CASTNSSPLYEQYF. CDR3 DNA sequence: TGTGCCAGCACTAACTCAAGCCCACTCTACGAGCAGTACTTC.

The chain employs TRBV25-1 and TRBJ2-7; TRBD1 is a possible D gene (6 bases). CDR1 is MGHDK, CDR2 SYGVNS, per germline. The CDR3 is 18 residues long. V was cut by 6 bases and J by 0 bases, with 24 bases left in between. CDR3 in DNA: TGTGCCAGCAGACTACTCTCTTCGACAGGCCATATCTCCTACGAGCAGTACTTC. Its protein is CASRLLSSTGHISYEQYF.